The clone carrying this TCR beta chain has only one observation. The source of the sample is a study of technical replicates of blood from several donors. Assay used: immunoSEQ multiplex PCR; TCRdb lists only in-frame clones, some missing. The sample records 80,000 or so clones, 98% being singletons. The CDR3 sequence is 14 residues long. Trimming took 4 bases from V and 1 from J, leaving 8 bases between them. Germline CDR1 is SGHRS and CDR2 is YFSETQ. Sequencing input: T cells isolated from PBMCs. The chain uses TRBV5-1 and TRBJ2-2; tentative D call: TRBD1 (5 bases). The TCR was taken from a human donor in good health. In DNA, the CDR3 is TGCGCCAGCAGCCAAGGACAGAACACCGGGGAGCTGTTTTTT. Amino acids: CASSQGQNTGELFF.